These 21 T cell receptor beta chains share one sample of origin, sequenced in a study of Graves' ophthalmopathy and Graves' hyperthyroidism. Amplification targeted the TCR beta CDR3 regions, with RNA transcripts as the source material. The first-round RT-PCR employed HTBI primers together with the Qiagen OneStep RT-PCR kit. A multiplex PCR was then performed as the second round. TCRdb analysed the multiplex PCR reads with MiXCR anew, one entry per CDR3 protein. The table lists under 350,000 distinct CDR3 sequences, 15% to 20% of them singletons. Sequencing was done on a sample of peripheral blood. These receptors were taken from an adult man with Graves' ophthalmopathy.

The chain carries TRBV12-3 or TRBV12-4 and TRBJ1-1; 9 nucleotides line up with TRBD1. Unmatched junction bases numbered 10, after V lost 7 bases and J lost 1 base. The CDR3 length is 16 residues. CDR3 loop: CASIKQGAYKNTEAFF. CDR3 in DNA: TGTGCCAGCATTAAACAGGGGGCCTACAAGAACACTGAAGCTTTCTTT.

This clonotype was seen at least ten times. The rearrangement links TRBV6-2 or TRBV6-3 to TRBJ2-7; 9 positions match TRBD2. The V and J ends lost 9 bases and 2 bases, in that order; junction bases with no gene match: 5. This CDR3 contains 13 residues. Germline V gene data show CDR1 as MNHEY and CDR2 as SVGEGT. CDR3: CASRLAVTYEQYF. The CDR3 region has the DNA TGTGCCAGTCGACTAGCGGTTACCTACGAGCAGTACTTC.

The J gene is TRBJ2-7, the V gene TRBV6-1; 9 bases line up with TRBD1. Germline CDR1 is MNHNS and CDR2 is SASEGT. The CDR3 sequence is 13 residues long. Germline trimming cut 7 bases from V and 6 bases from J; bases unmatched to any gene: 7. The CDR3: CASTLGQGREQYF. The CDR3 nucleotides are TGTGCCAGCACCCTGGGACAGGGTCGCGAGCAGTACTTC.

This clonotype was counted many times. The chain joins TRBV15 to TRBJ1-5, with 8 bases that match TRBD1. The CDR3 length is 18 residues. Germline CDR1 LNHNV, CDR2 YYDKDF (reference sequence). The ends lost 0 bases at V and 4 bases at J; junction bases unmatched: 11. This CDR3 reads CATSREGTGGAPNQPQHF. CDR3 bases: TGTGCCACCAGCAGAGAGGGGACAGGCGGCGCCCCGAATCAGCCCCAGCATTTT.

Details on this clonotype: This could be a read error, since a much larger clone is one nucleotide away. It is likely a read error, because the conserved phenylalanine at the end of the CDR3 is missing. V and J are TRBV2 and TRBJ1-5; D is unclear. Between the trimmed V and J ends, which lost 8 bases and 1 base, there was a span of 12 bases. Germline CDR1 is SNHLY and CDR2 is FYNNEI. The CDR3 has 14 amino acids. In DNA form, the CDR3 reads TGTGCCAGCGGCTGGGCATCAAGCAATCAGCCCCAGCATATT. Its protein product is CASGWASSNQPQHI.

This clonotype was recorded many times. The chain links TRBV9 to TRBJ1-1, with a weak D call TRBD1 (6 bases). Between the trimmed V and J ends, which lost 1 base and 1 base, there was a span of 11 bases. Germline CDR1 reads SGDLS; CDR2 reads YYNGEE. The length of the CDR3 is 15 residues. CDR3 sequence: CASSVYSGENTEAFF. The CDR3 DNA is TGTGCCAGCAGCGTATATTCAGGGGAGAACACTGAAGCTTTCTTT.

The chain carries TRBV5-1 and TRBJ2-7; TRBD2 agrees at 9 bases. V shed 1 base, J shed 6 bases, and the junction held 11 bases outside the gene matches. The germline V gene encodes CDR1 SGHRS and CDR2 YFSETQ. CDR3 length: 16 residues. The CDR3 loop is CASSLRVRAGGSEQYF. In nucleotides, the CDR3 is TGCGCCAGCAGCTTGAGAGTCAGGGCGGGAGGGTCCGAGCAGTACTTC.

This clonotype was picked up many times. The rearrangement uses TRBV3-1 and TRBJ2-7, with a tentative D call TRBD1 (6 bases). Trimming stripped 2 bases from V and 5 bases from J, with 13 bases between. From germline, CDR1 is LGHDT and CDR2 YNNKEL (reference sequence). The CDR3 is made up of 14 amino acids. The CDR3, as DNA: TGTGCCAGCAGCCAATTGCAGGGGCCCAACGAGCAGTACTTC. Its translation: CASSQLQGPNEQYF.

V gene TRBV12-3 or TRBV12-4 combines with J gene TRBJ1-1; D ambiguous. With 2 bases removed from V and 2 bases from J, the gap between germline ends came to 21 bases. The CDR3 has 18 residues. Here the CDR3 reads CASSLSYHARVENTEAFF. CDR3 bases: TGTGCCAGCAGTTTATCTTACCATGCTAGGGTAGAAAACACTGAAGCTTTCTTT.

The sample holds many counts of this clonotype. J is TRBJ1-2 and V is TRBV7-8, with D tentatively TRBD1 (5 bases). Deletions cut 8 bases from V and 1 base from J, with 11 bases between. CDR3 size: 13 residues. CDR1 is SGHVS and CDR2 is FQNEAQ in the germline V gene. As DNA, the CDR3 is TGTGCCAGCCGGGACGGCCTTAACTATGGCTACACCTTC. The encoded protein is CASRDGLNYGYTF.

This clonotype appeared many times. The rearrangement uses TRBV2 and TRBJ2-2; D unresolved. The V end lost 7 bases, the J end lost 0 bases, and 9 bases lay between the germline ends. Germline CDR1 and CDR2: SNHLY and FYNNEI. CDR3 size: 14 residues. CDR3 region: CASTPGANTGELFF. In DNA form, the CDR3 reads TGTGCCAGCACTCCGGGTGCGAACACCGGGGAGCTGTTTTTT.

This clonotype was recorded at least ten times. This chain connects TRBV20-1 to TRBJ2-2; 7 positions match TRBD2. The CDR3 contains 14 residues. Germline V gene lookup returns CDR1 DFQATT and CDR2 SNEGSKA (reference sequence). V trimming: 6 bases; J trimming: 5 bases; junction bases outside the gene matches: 9. The CDR3 here is CSAPMGGNTGELFF. Written as DNA, the CDR3 is TGCAGTGCCCCCATGGGAGGGAATACCGGGGAGCTGTTTTTT.

This clonotype has at least ten counts. The chain couples TRBV19 to TRBJ1-5; the D is unclear. Trimming stripped 3 bases from V and 4 bases from J, with 7 bases between. The germline V gene encodes CDR1 LNHDA and CDR2 SQIVND (reference sequence). The CDR3 is 13 residues long. As DNA, the CDR3 is TGTGCCAGTAGTATCCCCCTGAATCAGCCCCAGCATTTT. It translates to CASSIPLNQPQHF.

This clonotype was detected ten times or more. This clone may be a read error of a much larger clone one base away. The CDR3: CATGRDPQNSPLHF. The CDR3 DNA follows: TGTGCCACCGGCAGAGACCCCCAGAATTCACCCCTCCACTTT. The V gene is TRBV15, the J gene TRBJ1-6; unclear D gene. Germline CDR1 reads LNHNV; CDR2 reads YYDKDF (reference sequence). This CDR3 has 14 amino acids.

This clonotype was seen at least ten times. The chain employs TRBV25-1 and TRBJ1-1; maybe TRBD1 (5 bases). This CDR3 is built from 14 residues. In germline, CDR1 is MGHDK, CDR2 SYGVNS. The V end was cut by 7 bases, the J end by 4 bases, with 16 bases between. As DNA, the CDR3 is TGTGCCAGCAACTCAGGGTCTCCAGGCACTGAAGCTTTCTTT. It specifies CASNSGSPGTEAFF.

The table lists this clonotype with a few counts. J is TRBJ2-7 and V is TRBV6-2 or TRBV6-3; TRBD2 agrees at 13 bases. In germline, CDR1 is MNHEY, CDR2 SVGEGT. J gave up 6 bases and V 7 bases, and 3 bases lay outside the gene matches. The CDR3 is 13 residues long. The CDR3 protein is CASKTSGRLEQYF. CDR3 in DNA: TGTGCCAGCAAGACTAGCGGGAGGCTCGAGCAGTACTTC.

The sample holds many counts of this clonotype. This rearrangement joins TRBV6-1 to TRBJ2-5; D is undetermined. CDR3 length equals 14 residues. Looked up from germline, CDR1 is MNHNS and CDR2 is SASEGT. V lost 5 bases and J lost 4, with 14 bases in between. CDR3 sequence reads: CASSPLSPRETQYF. For the CDR3, the DNA is TGTGCCAGCAGTCCCTTAAGTCCTAGAGAGACCCAGTACTTC.

This clonotype was observed at least ten times. The V and J genes are TRBV5-1 and TRBJ1-1, with D possibly being TRBD1 (6 bases). The length of the CDR3 is 14 residues. Germline loops: CDR1 SGHRS, CDR2 YFSETQ. The V gene lost 2 bases and the J gene lost 6 bases, with 14 bases spanning the gap. CDR3 amino acids: CASSFGGMDPEAFF. CDR3 DNA: TGCGCCAGCAGCTTTGGGGGCATGGATCCTGAAGCTTTCTTT.

The rearrangement joins TRBV6-5 to TRBJ2-7; D is possibly TRBD1 (6 bases). The CDR3 spans 13 residues. Germline V lookup: CDR1 MNHEY, CDR2 SVGAGI. The V gene lost 5 bases and the J gene lost 1 base, with 9 bases spanning the gap. The CDR3 coding sequence is TGTGCCAGCAGTAACAGGGTTTCCTACGAGCAGTACTTC. It is translated as CASSNRVSYEQYF.

The rearrangement links TRBV12-3 or TRBV12-4 to TRBJ2-5; no firm D call. Deletions cut 4 bases from V and 7 bases from J, with 7 bases between. This CDR3 is built from 11 residues. CDR3 amino acids: CASSSVGTQYF. In DNA form, the CDR3 reads TGTGCCAGCAGTTCCGTTGGGACCCAGTACTTC.

Ten or more counts support this clonotype. The chain couples TRBV20-1 to TRBJ1-5; possibly TRBD1 for D (5 bases). This CDR3 comprises 14 residues. CDR1 is DFQATT and CDR2 is SNEGSKA in the germline V gene (reference sequence). The V end lost 2 bases, the J end lost 2 bases, and 10 bases lay between the germline ends. CDR3 region: CSARSGLGNQPQHF. The CDR3 nucleotides are TGCAGTGCTAGATCGGGGCTGGGCAATCAGCCCCAGCATTTT.